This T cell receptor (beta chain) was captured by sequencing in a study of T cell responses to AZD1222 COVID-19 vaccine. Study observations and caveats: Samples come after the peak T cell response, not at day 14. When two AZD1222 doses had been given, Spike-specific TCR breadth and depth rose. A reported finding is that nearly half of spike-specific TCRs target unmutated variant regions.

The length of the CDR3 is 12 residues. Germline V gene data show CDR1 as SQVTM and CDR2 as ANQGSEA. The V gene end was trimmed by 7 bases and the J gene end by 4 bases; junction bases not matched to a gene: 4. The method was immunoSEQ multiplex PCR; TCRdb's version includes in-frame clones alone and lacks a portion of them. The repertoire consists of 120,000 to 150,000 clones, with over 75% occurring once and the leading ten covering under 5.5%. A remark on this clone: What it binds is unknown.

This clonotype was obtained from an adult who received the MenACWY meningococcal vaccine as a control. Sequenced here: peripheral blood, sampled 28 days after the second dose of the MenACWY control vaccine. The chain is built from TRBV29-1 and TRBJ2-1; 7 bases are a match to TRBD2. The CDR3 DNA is TGCAGCGCGAAAGCGGGATACAATGAGCAGTTCTTC. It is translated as CSAKAGYNEQFF.